A single sample gave rise to the 5 T cell receptor beta chains below, sequenced in a study of control samples from healthy donors and cancer patients. Sequencing was performed with immunoSEQ multiplex PCR; in TCRdb, only in-frame clones are kept and a portion is missing. The repertoire includes 75,000 to 95,000 clones, around 85% of them detected once, and around 35% sits in the top ten. Sequencing was carried out using PBMCs. The origin of the receptors is a man between 65 and 85 years old with lung cancer.

CDR3: CASSYPPGGRTEAFF. CDR3 coding DNA: TGTGCCAGCAGTTACCCCCCAGGGGGCAGGACTGAAGCTTTCTTT. The rearrangement links TRBV6-5 to TRBJ1-1; 8 bases match TRBD1. The CDR3 consists of 15 residues. CDR1 is MNHEY and CDR2 is SVGAGI in the germline V gene. The ends lost 2 bases at V and 5 bases at J; junction bases unmatched: 7.

The chain uses TRBV5-1 and TRBJ1-6; TRBD1 aligns across 7 bases. Trimming at V came to 0 bases and at J to 7 bases, leaving 10 bases not matched to a gene. Germline-derived CDR1 and CDR2 are SGHRS and YFSETQ. This CDR3 is 17 amino acids long. CDR3 in DNA: TGCGCCAGCAGCTTGGGGGGGACAGCGGACGGGAATTCACCCCTCCACTTT. Its protein product is CASSLGGTADGNSPLHF.

The chain combines TRBV4-1 with TRBJ2-1; D gene unclear. From germline, CDR1 is MGHRA and CDR2 YSYEKL. The V end lost 6 bases, the J end lost 7 bases, and 19 bases lay between the germline ends. The CDR3 consists of 15 residues. The CDR3 region is CASSPSPRSMNEQFF. CDR3 sequence (DNA): TGCGCCAGCAGTCCCTCCCCCCGGTCTATGAATGAGCAGTTCTTC.

This clone was counted between two and nine times. V usage is TRBV7-2 and J usage is TRBJ2-1; unclear D gene. This CDR3 has 14 residues. V shed 2 bases and J shed 4 bases, with 9 bases lying between them. Germline CDR1 reads SGHTA; CDR2 reads FQGNSA. The CDR3 reads CASSLPVGYNEQFF. The CDR3, as DNA: TGTGCCAGCAGCTTACCCGTGGGGTACAATGAGCAGTTCTTC.

This clone was counted at least ten times. V and J are TRBV7-2 and TRBJ1-3; D is uncertain. CDR3 length: 14 amino acids. V was pared by 3 bases and J by 4 bases, with 10 bases between. Per germline, CDR1 SGHTA and CDR2 FQGNSA. CDR3 residues: CASSFFPDGNTIYF. CDR3 DNA sequence: TGTGCCAGCAGCTTTTTCCCCGACGGAAACACCATATATTTT. The whole variable domain, filled in from reference TRBV7-2 and TRBJ1-3, reads GAGVSQSPSNKVTEKGKDVELRCDPISGHTALYWYRQSLGQGLEFLIYFQGNSAPDKSGLPSDRFSAERTGGSVSTLTIQRTQQEDSAVYLCASSFFPDGNTIYFGEGSWLTVV.